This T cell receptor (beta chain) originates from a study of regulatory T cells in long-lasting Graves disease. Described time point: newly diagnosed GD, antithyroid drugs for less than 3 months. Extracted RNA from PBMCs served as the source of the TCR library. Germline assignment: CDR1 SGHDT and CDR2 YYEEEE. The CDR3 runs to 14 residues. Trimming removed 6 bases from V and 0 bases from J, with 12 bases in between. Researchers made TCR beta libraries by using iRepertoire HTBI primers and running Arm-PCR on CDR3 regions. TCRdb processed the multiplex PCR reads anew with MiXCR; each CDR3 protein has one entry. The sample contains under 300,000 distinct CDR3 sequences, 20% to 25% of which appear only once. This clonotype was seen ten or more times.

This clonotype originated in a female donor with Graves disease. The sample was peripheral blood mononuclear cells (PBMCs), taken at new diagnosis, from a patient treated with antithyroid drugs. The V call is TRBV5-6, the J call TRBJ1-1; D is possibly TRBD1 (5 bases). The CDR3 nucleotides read TGTGCCAGCACCTGGGGGGGATTGAACACTGAAGCTTTCTTT. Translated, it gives CASTWGGLNTEAFF.